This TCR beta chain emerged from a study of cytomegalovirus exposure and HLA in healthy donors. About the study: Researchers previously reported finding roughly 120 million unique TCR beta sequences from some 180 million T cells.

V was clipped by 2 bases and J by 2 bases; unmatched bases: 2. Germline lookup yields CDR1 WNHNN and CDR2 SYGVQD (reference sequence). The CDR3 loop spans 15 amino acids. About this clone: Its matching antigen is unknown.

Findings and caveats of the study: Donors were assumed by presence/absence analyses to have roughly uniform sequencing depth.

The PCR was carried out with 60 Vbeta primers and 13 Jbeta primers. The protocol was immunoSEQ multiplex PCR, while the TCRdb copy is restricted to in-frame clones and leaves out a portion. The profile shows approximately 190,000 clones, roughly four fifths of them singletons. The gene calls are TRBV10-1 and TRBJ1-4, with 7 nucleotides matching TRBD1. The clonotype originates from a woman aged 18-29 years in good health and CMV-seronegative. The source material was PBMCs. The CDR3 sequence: CASSEGTATNEKLFF. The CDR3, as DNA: TGCGCCAGCAGTGAGGGGACAGCCACTAATGAAAAACTGTTTTTT.